This T cell receptor beta chain emerged from a study of blood T cells in healthy people across ages. Findings and caveats of the study: Both naive CD4+ cell counts and diversity were greater in long-lived donors than in aged donors.

This clonotype has at least ten counts. Its antigen is unidentified. Germline CDR1 reads DFQATT; CDR2 reads SNEGSKA (reference sequence). The CDR3 has 16 amino acids. V shed 6 bases and J shed 0 bases, with 19 bases lying between them. The use of a sample-barcoded 5' primer and a J-beta primer mix characterized a second PCR of about 7 to 12 cycles. A single record per CDR3 protein comes from TCRdb applying MiXCR to the 5' RACE reads. Counted here are 750,000 to 950,000 distinct CDR3 sequences, almost 30% occurring once; the ten biggest clones make up more than 8.5%. In addition, the sample was reused for a study of T cells of mothers and their children. That source adds: Sequencing got over 9 million TCR beta CDR3 reads from each mother and a few million from each child.

Source material: blood. The V and J genes are TRBV20-1 and TRBJ2-3, with D perhaps matching TRBD1 (6 bases). The clonotype comes from a woman aged 35 to 49 in good health. The CDR3 protein is CSAPTRQAPSTDTQYF. The CDR3, as DNA: TGCAGTGCCCCCACCCGACAGGCCCCTAGCACAGATACGCAGTATTTT.